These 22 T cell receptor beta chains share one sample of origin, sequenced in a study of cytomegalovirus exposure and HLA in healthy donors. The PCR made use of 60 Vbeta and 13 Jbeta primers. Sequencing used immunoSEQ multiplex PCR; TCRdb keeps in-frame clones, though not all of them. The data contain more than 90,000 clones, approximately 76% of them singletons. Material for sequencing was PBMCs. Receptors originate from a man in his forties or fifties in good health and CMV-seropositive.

In DNA, the CDR3 is TGTGCCAGTAGTATAGGCGGAGGATCACCCCTCCACTTT. Translating it yields CASSIGGGSPLHF. V usage is TRBV19 and J usage is TRBJ1-6; D is unclear. Germline V gives CDR1 LNHDA, CDR2 SQIVND (reference sequence). The CDR3 sequence is 13 residues long. V was cut by 1 base and J by 10 bases, with 8 bases left in between.

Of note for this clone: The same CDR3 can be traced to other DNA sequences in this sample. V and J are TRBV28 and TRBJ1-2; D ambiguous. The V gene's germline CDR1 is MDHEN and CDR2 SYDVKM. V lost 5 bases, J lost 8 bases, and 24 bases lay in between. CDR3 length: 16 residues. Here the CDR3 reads CASSLPGGASFFGYTF. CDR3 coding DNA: TGTGCCAGCAGTCTTCCTGGCGGCGCTTCTTTCTTCGGCTACACCTTC.

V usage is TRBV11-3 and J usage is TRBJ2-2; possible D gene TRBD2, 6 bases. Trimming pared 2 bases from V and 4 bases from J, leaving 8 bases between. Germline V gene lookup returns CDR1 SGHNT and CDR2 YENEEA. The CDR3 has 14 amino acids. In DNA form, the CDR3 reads TGTGCCAGCAGCTTACATAGCGGCACCGGGGAGCTGTTTTTT. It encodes CASSLHSGTGELFF.

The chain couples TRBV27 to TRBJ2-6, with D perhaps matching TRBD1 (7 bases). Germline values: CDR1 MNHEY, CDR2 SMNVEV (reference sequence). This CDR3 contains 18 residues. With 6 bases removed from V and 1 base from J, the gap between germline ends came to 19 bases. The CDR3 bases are TGTGCCAGCAGCCGGAGGGACAGTGCCTGGTCTGGGGCCAACGTCCTGACTTTC. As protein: CASSRRDSAWSGANVLTF.

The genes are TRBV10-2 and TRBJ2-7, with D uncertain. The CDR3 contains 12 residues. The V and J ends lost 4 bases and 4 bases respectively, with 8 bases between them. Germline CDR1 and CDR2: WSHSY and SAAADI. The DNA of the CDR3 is TGCGCCAGCAGTGTAATGACTTACGAGCAGTACTTC. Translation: CASSVMTYEQYF.

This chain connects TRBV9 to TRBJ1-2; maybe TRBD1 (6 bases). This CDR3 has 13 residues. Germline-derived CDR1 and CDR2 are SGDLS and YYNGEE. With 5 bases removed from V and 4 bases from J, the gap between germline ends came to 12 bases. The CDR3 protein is CASRETGTYGYTF. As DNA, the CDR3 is TGTGCCAGCAGAGAAACAGGGACCTATGGCTACACCTTC.

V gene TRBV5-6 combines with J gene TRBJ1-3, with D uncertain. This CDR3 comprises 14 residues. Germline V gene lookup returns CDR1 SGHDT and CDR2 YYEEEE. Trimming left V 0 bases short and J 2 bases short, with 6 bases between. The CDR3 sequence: CASSLAGAGNTIYF. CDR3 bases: TGTGCCAGCAGCTTGGCCGGGGCTGGAAACACCATATATTTT.

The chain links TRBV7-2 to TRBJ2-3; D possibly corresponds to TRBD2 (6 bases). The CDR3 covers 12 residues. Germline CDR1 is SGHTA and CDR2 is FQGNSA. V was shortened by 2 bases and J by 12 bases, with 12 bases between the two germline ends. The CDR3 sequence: CASSLPEGGQYF. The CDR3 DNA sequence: TGTGCCAGCAGCTTACCCGAGGGAGGTCAGTATTTT. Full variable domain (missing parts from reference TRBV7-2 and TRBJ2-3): GAGVSQSPSNKVTEKGKDVELRCDPISGHTALYWYRQSLGQGLEFLIYFQGNSAPDKSGLPSDRFSAERTGGSVSTLTIQRTQQEDSAVYLCASSLPEGGQYFGPGTRLTVL.

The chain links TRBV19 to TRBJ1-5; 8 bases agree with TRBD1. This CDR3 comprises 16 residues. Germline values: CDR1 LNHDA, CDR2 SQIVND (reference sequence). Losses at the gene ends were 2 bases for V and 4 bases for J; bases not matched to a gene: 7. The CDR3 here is CASSIRAGGRNQPQHF. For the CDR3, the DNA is TGTGCCAGTAGTATAAGGGCAGGGGGCCGAAATCAGCCCCAGCATTTT. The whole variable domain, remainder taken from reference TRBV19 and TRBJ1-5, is DGGITQSPKYLFRKEGQNVTLSCEQNLNHDAMYWYRQDPGQGLRLIYYSQIVNDFQKGDIAEGYSVSREKKESFPLTVTSAQKNPTAFYLCASSIRAGGRNQPQHFGDGTRLSIL.

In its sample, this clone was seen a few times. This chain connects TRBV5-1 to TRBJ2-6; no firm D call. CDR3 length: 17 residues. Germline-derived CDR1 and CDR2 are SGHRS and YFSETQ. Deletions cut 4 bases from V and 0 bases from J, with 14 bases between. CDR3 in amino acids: CASSPRLAYSGANVLTF. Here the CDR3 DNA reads TGCGCCAGCAGCCCTCGTTTAGCATACTCTGGGGCCAACGTCCTGACTTTC.

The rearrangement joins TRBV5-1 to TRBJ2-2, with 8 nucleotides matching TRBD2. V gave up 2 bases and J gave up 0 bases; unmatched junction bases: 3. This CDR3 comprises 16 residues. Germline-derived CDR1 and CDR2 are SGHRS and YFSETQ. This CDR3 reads CASSLQAGANTGELFF. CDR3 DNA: TGCGCCAGCAGCTTACAAGCGGGAGCGAACACCGGGGAGCTGTTTTTT.

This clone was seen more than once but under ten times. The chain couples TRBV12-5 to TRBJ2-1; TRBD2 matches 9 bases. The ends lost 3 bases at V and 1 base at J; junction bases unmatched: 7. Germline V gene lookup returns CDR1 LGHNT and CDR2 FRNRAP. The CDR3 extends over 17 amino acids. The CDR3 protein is CASGLPFLAGSYNEQFF. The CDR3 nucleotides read TGTGCTAGTGGTTTACCTTTTCTAGCGGGGTCCTACAATGAGCAGTTCTTC.

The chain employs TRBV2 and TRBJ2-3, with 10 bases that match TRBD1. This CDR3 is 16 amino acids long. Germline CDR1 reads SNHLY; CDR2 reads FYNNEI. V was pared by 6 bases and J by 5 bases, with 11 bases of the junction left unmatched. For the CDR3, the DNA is TGTGCCAGCAGGCCTCACCGGACAGGGGGTGGAGATACGCAGTATTTT. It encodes CASRPHRTGGGDTQYF.

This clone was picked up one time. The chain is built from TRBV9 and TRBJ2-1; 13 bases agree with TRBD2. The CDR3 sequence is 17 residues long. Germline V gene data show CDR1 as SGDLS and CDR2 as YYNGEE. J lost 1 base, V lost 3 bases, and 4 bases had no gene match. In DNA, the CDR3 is TGTGCCAGCAGCGACCGACTAGCGGGGGGTTCCTACAATGAGCAGTTCTTC. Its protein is CASSDRLAGGSYNEQFF.

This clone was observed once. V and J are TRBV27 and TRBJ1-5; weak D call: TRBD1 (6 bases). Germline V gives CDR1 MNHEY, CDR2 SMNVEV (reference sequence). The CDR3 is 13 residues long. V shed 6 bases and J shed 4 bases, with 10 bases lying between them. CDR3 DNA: TGTGCCAGCAGACGACAGGAGAATCAGCCCCAGCATTTT. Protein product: CASRRQENQPQHF.

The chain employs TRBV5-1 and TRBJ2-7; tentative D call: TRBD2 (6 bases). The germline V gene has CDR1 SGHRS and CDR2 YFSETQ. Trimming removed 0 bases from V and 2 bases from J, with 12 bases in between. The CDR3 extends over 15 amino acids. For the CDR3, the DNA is TGCGCCAGCAGCTTGGCGGCTAGCGTCGCCTACGAGCAGTACTTC. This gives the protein CASSLAASVAYEQYF.

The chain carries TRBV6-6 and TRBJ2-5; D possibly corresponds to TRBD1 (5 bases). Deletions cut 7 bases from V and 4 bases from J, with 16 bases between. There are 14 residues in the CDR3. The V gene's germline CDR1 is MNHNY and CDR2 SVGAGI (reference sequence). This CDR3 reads CASKTGHVGETQYF. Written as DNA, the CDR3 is TGTGCCAGCAAAACAGGCCACGTGGGAGAGACCCAGTACTTC.

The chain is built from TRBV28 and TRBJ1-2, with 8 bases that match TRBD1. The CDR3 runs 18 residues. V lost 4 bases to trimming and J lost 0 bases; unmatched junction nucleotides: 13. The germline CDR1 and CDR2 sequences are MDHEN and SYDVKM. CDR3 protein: CASSSPGTGRGTNYGYTF. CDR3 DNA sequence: TGTGCCAGCAGTTCGCCCGGGACAGGCAGGGGGACTAACTATGGCTACACCTTC.

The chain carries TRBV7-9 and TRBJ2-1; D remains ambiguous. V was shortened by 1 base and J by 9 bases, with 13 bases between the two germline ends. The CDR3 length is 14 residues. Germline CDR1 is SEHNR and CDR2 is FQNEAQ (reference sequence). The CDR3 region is CASSLGGEAIEQFF. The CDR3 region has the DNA TGTGCCAGCAGCTTAGGAGGAGAAGCAATTGAGCAGTTCTTC.

The CDR3 DNA reads as TGTGCCACCAGCCACGACAGGGGGAACACTGAAGCTTTCTTT. This codes for CATSHDRGNTEAFF. The chain uses TRBV15 and TRBJ1-1; 8 bases match TRBD1. Germline loops: CDR1 LNHNV, CDR2 YYDKDF (reference sequence). The CDR3 runs to 14 residues. The V and J ends lost 5 bases and 1 base, in that order; junction bases with no gene match: 3. Full variable domain (outside the CDR3, taken from reference TRBV15 and TRBJ1-1): DAMVIQNPRYQVTQFGKPVTLSCSQTLNHNVMYWYQQKSSQAPKLLFHYYDKDFNNEADTPDNFQSRRPNTSFCFLDIRSPGLGDTAMYLCATSHDRGNTEAFFGQGTRLTVV.

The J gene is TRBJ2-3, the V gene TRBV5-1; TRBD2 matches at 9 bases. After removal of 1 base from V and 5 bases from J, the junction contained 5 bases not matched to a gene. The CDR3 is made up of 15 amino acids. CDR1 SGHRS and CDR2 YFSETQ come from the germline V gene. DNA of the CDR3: TGCGCCAGCAGCTTGTCGCCTAGCGGGATAGATACGCAGTATTTT. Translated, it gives CASSLSPSGIDTQYF.

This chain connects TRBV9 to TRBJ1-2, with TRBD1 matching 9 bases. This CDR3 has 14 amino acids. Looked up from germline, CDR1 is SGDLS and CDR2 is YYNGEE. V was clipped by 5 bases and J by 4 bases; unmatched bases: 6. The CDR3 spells CASRAGTGSYGYTF. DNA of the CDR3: TGTGCCAGCAGAGCCGGGACAGGGTCCTATGGCTACACCTTC.